The clone carrying this TCR beta chain came up many times. Antigen unknown. The germline gene is not matched at one end of the junction; a read error may be the cause. This sample stems from a study of CD8 T cells in ankylosing spondylitis. The germline gives CDR1 MDHEN, CDR2 SYDVKM. The CDR3 runs to 14 residues. Overall study results and limits: Clones tied to disease were said to be significantly enriched in matched ankylosing spondylitis synovial fluid.

TCRdb redid the calling of the 5' RACE reads with MiXCR, one entry per CDR3 protein. The profile covers about 240,000 distinct CDR3 sequences, with roughly 8.6% appearing a single time and about 6.5% taken by the ten largest. The chain employs TRBV28 and TRBJ2-7, with unresolved D. The sequence derives from a male donor with ankylosing spondylitis or in good health (not recorded which). Sequenced material: blood, either unsorted or a sorted T cell fraction (not recorded which). The CDR3 nucleotides read TGTGCCAGCAGTTTACCCGATTCCGGAAGGATGGTGGACTTC. It is translated as CASSLPDSGRMVDF. Full variable domain (missing parts from reference TRBV28 and TRBJ2-7): DVKVTQSSRYLVKRTGEKVFLECVQDMDHENMFWYRQDPGLGLRLIYFSYDVKMKEKGDIPEGYSVSREKKERFSLILESASTNQTSMYLCASSLPDSGRMVDFGPGTRLTVT.